This paragraph covers one T cell receptor (beta chain) sequence. Its antigen is not known. This record belongs to a study of T cell responses to AZD1222 COVID-19 vaccine. Whole-study findings and limits: As reported, nearly half of all spike-specific TCRs target variant regions that are unmutated. Baseline serology detected seropositivity in only a handful of AZD1222 recipients. Every sample of the repertoires postdated the peak T cell response. Donors were chiefly white British, with a greater number of females, and clonal diversity was perhaps underestimated.

The CDR3 is made up of 14 amino acids. V dropped 4 bases and J dropped 0 bases, with 9 bases sitting between them. Germline values: CDR1 SGHTA, CDR2 FQGTGA. Sequenced by immunoSEQ multiplex PCR; TCRdb stores in-frame clones only, minus some. The data hold approximately 190,000 clones, with 85% to 95% observed a single time. The starting material was peripheral blood, obtained on day 0 of AZD1222 vaccination. The chain carries TRBV7-3 and TRBJ1-1; D unclear. This receptor was taken from an adult in good health. The CDR3 region is CASSSQQLNTEAFF. The DNA for the CDR3 is TGTGCCAGCAGCTCACAACAGTTGAACACTGAAGCTTTCTTT. Based on the CDR3 plus reference TRBV7-3 and TRBJ1-1, the full variable domain is GAGVSQTPSNKVTEKGKYVELRCDPISGHTALYWYRQSLGQGPEFLIYFQGTGAADDSGLPNDRFFAVRPEGSVSTLKIQRTERGDSAVYLCASSSQQLNTEAFFGQGTRLTVV.